The 14 T cell receptor beta chains below come from one sample, sequenced in a study of blood T cell repertoires in COVID-19. Clones were sequenced by immunoSEQ multiplex PCR, and TCRdb holds only the in-frame ones, with some missing. The table has 200,000 to 250,000 clones, approximately 85% seen once. Sequencing was done on a sample of peripheral blood. The receptors were gathered from a man aged 45 to 65 with acute or convalescent COVID-19.

The chain links TRBV6-4 to TRBJ1-2; weak D call: TRBD1 (6 bases). The CDR3 sequence is 14 residues long. Germline CDR1 MRHNA, CDR2 SNTAGT. Trimming pared 0 bases from V and 3 bases from J, leaving 8 bases between. CDR3 residues: CASSDSYRDYGYTF. CDR3 DNA: TGTGCCAGCAGTGACTCCTACAGGGACTATGGCTACACCTTC.

The chain uses TRBV5-8 and TRBJ1-5; D gene uncertain. This CDR3 is built from 13 residues. The germline gives CDR1 SGHTS, CDR2 YDEGEE. The V and J ends lost 4 bases and 3 bases respectively, with 8 bases between them. DNA for the CDR3: TGTGCCAGCAGCGGCCTCTTCAATCAGCCCCAGCATTTT. Translating it yields CASSGLFNQPQHF.

The J gene is TRBJ1-5, the V gene TRBV7-3; no firm D call. The CDR3 is made up of 14 amino acids. CDR1 and CDR2 from the germline V gene are SGHTA and FQGTGA. V lost 2 bases to trimming and J lost 3 bases, with 8 bases between them. The DNA for the CDR3 is TGTGCCAGCAGCTTAGGCCCCCTCAATCAGCCCCAGCATTTT. This translates into CASSLGPLNQPQHF.

V and J are TRBV19 and TRBJ1-5; TRBD1 is a possible D gene (5 bases). CDR1 and CDR2 from the germline V gene are LNHDA and SQIVND (reference sequence). This CDR3 region has 15 residues. Trimming pared 2 bases from V and 4 bases from J, leaving 12 bases between. The CDR3 DNA reads as TGTGCCAGTAGTATAATTTTGCAGGGAAATCAGCCCCAGCATTTT. This translates into CASSIILQGNQPQHF.

This clone is a singleton in its sample. The chain couples TRBV11-1 to TRBJ2-2; D might be TRBD2 (6 bases). In germline, CDR1 is SGHAT, CDR2 FQDESV (reference sequence). Deletions cut 3 bases from V and 6 bases from J, with 8 bases between. The CDR3 contains 13 residues. The CDR3 loop is CASSFTSSGELFF. CDR3 DNA sequence: TGTGCCAGCAGCTTTACTAGCTCCGGGGAGCTGTTTTTT.

This chain links TRBV10-3 with TRBJ1-2, with 10 bases fitting TRBD1. The CDR3 sequence is 17 residues long. Germline CDR1 ENHRY, CDR2 SYGVKD. With 0 bases clipped from V and 1 base from J, the junction kept 5 bases outside the gene matches. Here the CDR3 reads CAISESYGTGDNYGYTF. DNA of the CDR3: TGTGCCATCAGTGAGTCTTATGGGACAGGGGATAACTATGGCTACACCTTC.

The chain links TRBV11-3 to TRBJ1-2; 8 nucleotides match TRBD1. The germline V gene encodes CDR1 SGHNT and CDR2 YENEEA. V gave up 0 bases and J gave up 2 bases; unmatched junction bases: 2. This CDR3 has 15 residues. The CDR3 DNA follows: TGTGCCAGCAGCTTAGAGGGACAGGAGAACTATGGCTACACCTTC. As protein: CASSLEGQENYGYTF.

The chain joins TRBV19 to TRBJ1-3; 7 bases are shared with TRBD1. From germline, CDR1 is LNHDA and CDR2 SQIVND (reference sequence). V shed 5 bases, J shed 0 bases, and the junction held 13 bases outside the gene matches. The CDR3 spans 18 residues. The CDR3 reads CASSLQGVTGFSGNTIYF. CDR3 sequence (DNA): TGTGCCAGTAGTCTCCAGGGGGTGACAGGCTTCTCTGGAAACACCATATATTTT.

V and J are TRBV5-6 and TRBJ1-4; no definite D call. CDR1 SGHDT and CDR2 YYEEEE come from the germline V gene. V lost 0 bases to trimming and J lost 0 bases, with 6 bases between them. CDR3 length: 15 amino acids. CDR3 protein: CASSLVQATNEKLFF. In DNA, the CDR3 is TGTGCCAGCAGCTTGGTGCAGGCAACTAATGAAAAACTGTTTTTT.

The chain couples TRBV11-3 to TRBJ2-7; maybe TRBD1 (6 bases). The CDR3 is made up of 17 amino acids. The germline CDR1 and CDR2 sequences are SGHNT and YENEEA. The V end lost 2 bases, the J end lost 2 bases, and 19 bases lay between the germline ends. The CDR3 nucleotides read TGTGCCAGCAGCTTATTTTCACCGGGAACAGGGCCCTACGAGCAGTACTTC. Encoded protein: CASSLFSPGTGPYEQYF.

The rearrangement links TRBV2 to TRBJ1-1; TRBD1 matches at 9 bases. Germline CDR1 reads SNHLY; CDR2 reads FYNNEI. The CDR3 covers 16 residues. V lost 2 bases, J lost 3 bases, and 7 bases stayed unmatched. CDR3 residues: CASSELGTGWDTEAFF. As DNA, the CDR3 is TGTGCCAGCAGTGAATTGGGGACAGGGTGGGACACTGAAGCTTTCTTT.

This clone was counted only a few times. The chain carries TRBV7-9 and TRBJ1-2; maybe TRBD1 (6 bases). CDR3 length: 14 residues. V was clipped by 4 bases and J by 4 bases, with 13 bases between them. Germline assignment: CDR1 SEHNR and CDR2 FQNEAQ (reference sequence). CDR3 sequence (DNA): TGTGCCAGCAGCTCTTCAGGGGCCCTCTATGGCTACACCTTC. It yields the protein CASSSSGALYGYTF.

This clone was recorded once. J is TRBJ1-2 and V is TRBV5-6; tentative D call: TRBD1 (5 bases). Germline CDR1 SGHDT, CDR2 YYEEEE. The germline V and J ends were trimmed by 4 bases and 5 bases, with 15 bases remaining between them. The length of the CDR3 is 14 residues. CDR3 residues: CASSGTGNLYGYTF. CDR3 bases: TGTGCCAGCAGCGGTACAGGAAATCTTTATGGCTACACCTTC.

This chain uses TRBV27 with TRBJ1-1; TRBD1 might be the D (6 bases). V was cut by 2 bases and J by 10 bases, with 14 bases left in between. The germline V gene has CDR1 MNHEY and CDR2 SMNVEV (reference sequence). The CDR3 is made up of 13 amino acids. The CDR3 DNA reads as TGTGCCAGCAGTTTAGACTACGCAGGGGCAGCTTTCTTT. This gives the protein CASSLDYAGAAFF.